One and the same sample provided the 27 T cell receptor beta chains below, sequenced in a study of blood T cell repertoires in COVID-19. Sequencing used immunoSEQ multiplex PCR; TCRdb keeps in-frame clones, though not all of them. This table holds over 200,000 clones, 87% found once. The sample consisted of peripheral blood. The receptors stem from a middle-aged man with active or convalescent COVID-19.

In DNA form, the CDR3 reads TGTGCCAGTAGTATAGATCGGCAGGGTTGGAGCAATCAGCCCCAGCATTTT. Protein: CASSIDRQGWSNQPQHF. The gene calls are TRBV19 and TRBJ1-5; tentatively, D is TRBD1 (5 bases). Looked up from germline, CDR1 is LNHDA and CDR2 is SQIVND (reference sequence). V gave up 0 bases and J gave up 1 base, with 13 bases separating them. The CDR3 runs 17 residues.

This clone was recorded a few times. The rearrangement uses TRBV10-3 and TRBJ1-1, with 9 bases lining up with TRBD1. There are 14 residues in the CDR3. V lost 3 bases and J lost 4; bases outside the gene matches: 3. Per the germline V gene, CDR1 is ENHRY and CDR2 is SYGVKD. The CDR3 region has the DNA TGTGCCATCAGTGAACAGGGGGCATCCACTGAAGCTTTCTTT. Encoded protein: CAISEQGASTEAFF.

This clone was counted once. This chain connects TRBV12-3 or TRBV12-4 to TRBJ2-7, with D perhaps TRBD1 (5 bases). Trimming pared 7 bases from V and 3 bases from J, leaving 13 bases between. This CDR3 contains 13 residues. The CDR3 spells CASTWGGIYEQYF. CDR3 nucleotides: TGTGCCAGCACCTGGGGCGGAATCTACGAGCAGTACTTC.

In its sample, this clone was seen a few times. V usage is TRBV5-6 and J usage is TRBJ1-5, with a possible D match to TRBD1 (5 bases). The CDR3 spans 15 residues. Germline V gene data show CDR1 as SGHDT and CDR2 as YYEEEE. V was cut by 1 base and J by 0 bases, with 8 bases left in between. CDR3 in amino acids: CASSLTGSSNQPQHF. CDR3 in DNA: TGTGCCAGCAGCTTGACAGGTAGTAGCAATCAGCCCCAGCATTTT.

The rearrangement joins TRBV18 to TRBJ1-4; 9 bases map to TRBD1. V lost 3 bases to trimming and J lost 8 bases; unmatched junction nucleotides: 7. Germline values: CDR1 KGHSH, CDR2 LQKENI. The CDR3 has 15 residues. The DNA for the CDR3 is TGTGCCAGCTCACCTAAACAGGGGGCGCGGGAAAAACTGTTTTTT. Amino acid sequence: CASSPKQGAREKLFF.

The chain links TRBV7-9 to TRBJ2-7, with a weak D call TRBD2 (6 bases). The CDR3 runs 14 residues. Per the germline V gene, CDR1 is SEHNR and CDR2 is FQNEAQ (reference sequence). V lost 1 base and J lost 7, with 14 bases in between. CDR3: CASSLDTGDWEQYF. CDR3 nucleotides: TGTGCCAGCAGCTTAGATACGGGGGACTGGGAGCAGTACTTC.

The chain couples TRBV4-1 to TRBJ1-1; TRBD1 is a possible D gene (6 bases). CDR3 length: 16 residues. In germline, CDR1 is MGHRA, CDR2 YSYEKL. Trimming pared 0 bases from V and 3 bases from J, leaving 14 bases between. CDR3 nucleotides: TGCGCCAGCAGCCAAGATTCCCAGGGGCGGGACACTGAAGCTTTCTTT. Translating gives CASSQDSQGRDTEAFF.

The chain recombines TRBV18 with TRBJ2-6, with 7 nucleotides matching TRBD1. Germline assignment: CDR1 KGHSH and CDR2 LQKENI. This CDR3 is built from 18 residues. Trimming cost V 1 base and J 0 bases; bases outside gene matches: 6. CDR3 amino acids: CASSPLEGALSGANVLTF. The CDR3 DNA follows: TGTGCCAGCTCACCACTCGAGGGGGCCCTCTCTGGGGCCAACGTCCTGACTTTC.

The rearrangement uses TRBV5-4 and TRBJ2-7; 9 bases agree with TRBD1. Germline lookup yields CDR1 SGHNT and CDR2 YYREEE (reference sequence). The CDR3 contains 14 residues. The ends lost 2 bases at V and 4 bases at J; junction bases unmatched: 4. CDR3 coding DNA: TGTGCCAGCAGCTTTTGGGACAGGGCGTACGAGCAGTACTTC. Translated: CASSFWDRAYEQYF.

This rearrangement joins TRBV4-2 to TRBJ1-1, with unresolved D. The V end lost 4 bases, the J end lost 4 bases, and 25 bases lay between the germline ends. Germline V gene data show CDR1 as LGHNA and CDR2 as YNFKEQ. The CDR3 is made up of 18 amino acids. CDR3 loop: CASSPLALNTDPSTEAFF. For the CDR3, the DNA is TGTGCCAGCAGCCCCCTGGCCCTTAATACAGACCCTTCCACTGAAGCTTTCTTT.

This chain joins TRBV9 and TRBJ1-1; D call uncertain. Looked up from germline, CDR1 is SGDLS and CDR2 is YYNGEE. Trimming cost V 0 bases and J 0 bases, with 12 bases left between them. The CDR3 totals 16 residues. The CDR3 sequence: CASSVVLAGVNTEAFF. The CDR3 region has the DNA TGTGCCAGCAGCGTAGTTCTAGCAGGAGTGAACACTGAAGCTTTCTTT. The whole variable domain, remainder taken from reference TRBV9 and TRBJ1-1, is DSGVTQTPKHLITATGQRVTLRCSPRSGDLSVYWYQQSLDQGLQFLIQYYNGEERAKGNILERFSAQQFPDLHSELNLSSLELGDSALYFCASSVVLAGVNTEAFFGQGTRLTVV.

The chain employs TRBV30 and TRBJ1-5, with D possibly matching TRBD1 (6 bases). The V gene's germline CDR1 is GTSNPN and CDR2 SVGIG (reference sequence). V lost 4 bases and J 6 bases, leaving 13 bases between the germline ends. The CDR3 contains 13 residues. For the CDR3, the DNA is TGTGCCTGGAATATTCGGGGGGCTCAGCCCCAGCATTTT. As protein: CAWNIRGAQPQHF.

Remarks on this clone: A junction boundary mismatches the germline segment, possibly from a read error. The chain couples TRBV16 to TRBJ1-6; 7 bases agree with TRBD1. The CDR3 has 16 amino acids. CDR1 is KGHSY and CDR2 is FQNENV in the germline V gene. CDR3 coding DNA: TGTGCCAGCAGCAAATCCGGGACAGATTATAATTCACCCCTCCACTTT. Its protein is CASSKSGTDYNSPLHF.

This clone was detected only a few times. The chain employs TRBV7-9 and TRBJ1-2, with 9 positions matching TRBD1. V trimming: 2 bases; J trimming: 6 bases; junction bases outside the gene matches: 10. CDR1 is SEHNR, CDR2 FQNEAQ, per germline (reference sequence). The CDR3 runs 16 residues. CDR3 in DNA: TGTGCCAGCAGCTTACTACAGGGGGCAGGAGAAGATGGCTACACCTTC. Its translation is CASSLLQGAGEDGYTF.

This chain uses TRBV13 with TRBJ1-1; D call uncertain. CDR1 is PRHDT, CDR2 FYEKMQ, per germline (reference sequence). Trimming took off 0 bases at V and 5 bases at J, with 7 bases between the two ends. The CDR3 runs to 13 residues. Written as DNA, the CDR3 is TGTGCCAGCAGCTTAGGCCGCGGAACTGAAGCTTTCTTT. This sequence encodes CASSLGRGTEAFF.

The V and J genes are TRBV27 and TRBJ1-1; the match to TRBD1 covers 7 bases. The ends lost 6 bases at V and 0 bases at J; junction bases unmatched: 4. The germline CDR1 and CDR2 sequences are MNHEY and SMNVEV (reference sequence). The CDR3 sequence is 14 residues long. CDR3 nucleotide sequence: TGTGCCAGCAGCCTGGACAGGTTGAACACTGAAGCTTTCTTT. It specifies CASSLDRLNTEAFF.

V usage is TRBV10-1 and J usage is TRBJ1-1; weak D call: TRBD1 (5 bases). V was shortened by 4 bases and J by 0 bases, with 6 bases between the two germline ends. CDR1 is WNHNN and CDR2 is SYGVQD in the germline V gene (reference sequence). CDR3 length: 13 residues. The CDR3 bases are TGCGCCAGCAGTGGACAGCTGAACACTGAAGCTTTCTTT. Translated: CASSGQLNTEAFF.

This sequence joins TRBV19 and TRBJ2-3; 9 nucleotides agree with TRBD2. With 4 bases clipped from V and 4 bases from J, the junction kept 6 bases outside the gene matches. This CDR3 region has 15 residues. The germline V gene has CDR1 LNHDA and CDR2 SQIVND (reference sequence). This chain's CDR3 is CASSTGLALADTQYF. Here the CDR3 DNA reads TGTGCCAGTAGTACGGGACTAGCCCTAGCAGATACGCAGTATTTT.

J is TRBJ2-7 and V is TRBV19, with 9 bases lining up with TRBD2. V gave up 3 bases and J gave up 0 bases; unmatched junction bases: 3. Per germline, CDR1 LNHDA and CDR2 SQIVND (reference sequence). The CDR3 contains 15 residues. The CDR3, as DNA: TGTGCCAGTAGTATCTTTAGCGGGAGCTCCTACGAGCAGTACTTC. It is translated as CASSIFSGSSYEQYF.

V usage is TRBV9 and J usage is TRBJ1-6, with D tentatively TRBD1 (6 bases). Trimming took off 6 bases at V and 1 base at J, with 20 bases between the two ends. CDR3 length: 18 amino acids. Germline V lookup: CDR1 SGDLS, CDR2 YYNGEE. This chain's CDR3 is CASIVWGLGVSYNSPLHF. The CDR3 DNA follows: TGTGCCAGCATTGTGTGGGGGCTGGGCGTATCCTATAATTCACCCCTCCACTTT.

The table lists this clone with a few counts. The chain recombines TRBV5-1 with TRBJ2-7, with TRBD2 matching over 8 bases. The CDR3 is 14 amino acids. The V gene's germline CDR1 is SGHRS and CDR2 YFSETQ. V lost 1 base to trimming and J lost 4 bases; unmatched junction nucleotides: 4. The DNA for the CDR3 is TGCGCCAGCAGCTTGAGCGGGAGTGGATACGAGCAGTACTTC. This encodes CASSLSGSGYEQYF.

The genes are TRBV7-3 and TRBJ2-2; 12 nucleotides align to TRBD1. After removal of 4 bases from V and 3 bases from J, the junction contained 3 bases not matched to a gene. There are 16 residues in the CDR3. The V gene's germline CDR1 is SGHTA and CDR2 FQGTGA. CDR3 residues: CASSSGQGADTGELFF. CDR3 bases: TGTGCCAGCAGCTCGGGACAGGGGGCTGACACCGGGGAGCTGTTTTTT.

The CDR3 reads CASRPGGIPPEKLFF. The CDR3 nucleotides read TGTGCCAGCAGACCCGGGGGGATCCCACCCGAAAAACTGTTTTTT. J is TRBJ1-4 and V is TRBV7-2; D is possibly TRBD1 (5 bases). The CDR3 spans 15 residues. Per the germline V gene, CDR1 is SGHTA and CDR2 is FQGNSA. The ends were cut back, 6 bases at V and 8 bases at J, with 19 bases in the middle.

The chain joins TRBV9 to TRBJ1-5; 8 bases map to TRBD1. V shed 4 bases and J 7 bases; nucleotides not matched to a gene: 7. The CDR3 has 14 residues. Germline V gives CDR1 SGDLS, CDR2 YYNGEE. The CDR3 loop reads CASSPGQGGQPQHF. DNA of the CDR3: TGTGCCAGCAGCCCTGGACAGGGTGGCCAGCCCCAGCATTTT.

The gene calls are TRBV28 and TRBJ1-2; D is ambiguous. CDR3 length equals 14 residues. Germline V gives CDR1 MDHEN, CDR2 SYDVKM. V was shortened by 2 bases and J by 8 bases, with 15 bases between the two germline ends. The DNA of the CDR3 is TGTGCCAGCAGTTTAGGCCTGGAGGTCCGGGGCTACACCTTC. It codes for CASSLGLEVRGYTF.

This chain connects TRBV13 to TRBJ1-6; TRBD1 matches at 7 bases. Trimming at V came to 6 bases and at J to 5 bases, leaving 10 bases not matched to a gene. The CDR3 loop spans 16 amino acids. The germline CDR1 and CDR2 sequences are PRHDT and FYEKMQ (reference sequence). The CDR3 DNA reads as TGTGCCAGCAGTTTGACAGGGCGGTCGGATAATTCACCCCTCCACTTT. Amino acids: CASSLTGRSDNSPLHF.

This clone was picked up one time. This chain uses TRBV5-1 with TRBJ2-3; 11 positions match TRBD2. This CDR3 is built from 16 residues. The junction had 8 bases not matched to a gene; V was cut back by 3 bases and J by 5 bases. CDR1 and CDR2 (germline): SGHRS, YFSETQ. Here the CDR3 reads CASSSRLAGYGDTQYF. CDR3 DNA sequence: TGCGCCAGCAGCTCCCGACTAGCGGGATATGGAGATACGCAGTATTTT.